This TCR beta chain was documented in a study of response to subunit inactivated influenza vaccine. This clonotype was detected only a few times. What it binds is unknown. Looked up from germline, CDR1 is ENHRY and CDR2 is SYGVKD. The CDR3 is 11 amino acids. Deletions cut 10 bases from V and 6 bases from J, with 12 bases between. Study-wide points: Each seasonal influenza vaccination recruits few new T cells, the authors suggested.

One entry per CDR3 protein, called by TCRdb with MiXCR from the RT-PCR reads. Among roughly 760,000 distinct CDR3 sequences, over 20% were seen once, and the ten largest hold 10%. The TCR sequence derives from a man in his fifties or sixties who received an inactivated influenza vaccine. Sequencing used PBMCs from blood, obtained roughly 5 days after vaccination. The chain combines TRBV10-3 with TRBJ1-1, with D maybe TRBD1 (6 bases). This CDR3 reads CATQGRAEAFF. CDR3 DNA sequence: TGTGCCACCCAGGGGAGGGCTGAAGCTTTCTTT.